These T cell receptor beta chains were read from a single sample in a study of T cells in localized non-small cell lung cancer. Sequencing was performed with immunoSEQ multiplex PCR; in TCRdb, only in-frame clones are kept and a portion is missing. The sample has approximately 30,000 clones, over 85% seen once. This specimen was peripheral blood, taken before any cancer treatment. The receptors shown here come from a woman between 18 and 50 years old with stage I lung adenocarcinoma. CDR3s leave out the opening cysteine and the closing phenylalanine or tryptophan. Each record gives: CDR3 protein, V gene.

ASSIRTGVSYGYT,TRBV19
AISPGTGLEEKLF,TRBV10-3
ASSFLLEQF,TRBV7-9
ASSLPGLEQY,TRBV5-1
ASSLAGVYGYT,TRBV5-4
ASSLTLNEKLF,TRBV5-1
ASSPGTTTFGEQY,TRBV11-2
ASSPKETQY,TRBV7-9
ASSQDRGWGYEQY,TRBV4-3
ASSRIPGGREINEQF,TRBV7-2
ASSPPHGNPGTEAF,TRBV7-9
ASSLGTGGQASYEQY,TRBV11-2
ASSSHGGGNNQPQH,TRBV27
ASSESTGAGPYEQY,TRBV6-1
ASSRFGNYEQY,TRBV19
ASSQPRAETQY,TRBV4-1
ASSVSLSSYNEQF,TRBV5-1
ASSVVEGYGYT,TRBV9
AGGTTYNEQF,TRBV6-1
ASSPPMADEQF,TRBV18
SVGVGDTQY,TRBV29-1
ASSYTVSSGNTIY,TRBV6-5
ASSSREETQY,TRBV13
ASSLRQGITF,TRBV28
ASGSGGGSYSGANVLT,TRBV5-4
ASSIASSSYNEQF,TRBV7-2
AWSRGGGYTGELF,TRBV30
ASSLEPLSNQPQH,TRBV5-1
AWSRQYSQPQH,TRBV30
ASSDTGGQETQY,TRBV14